This T cell receptor beta chain was retrieved from a study of blood T cell repertoires in COVID-19. Overall study: Sources were T cells, B-cell-depleted T cells, or PBMCs; the material itself was cDNA or gDNA.

In the authors' methods: From reference gene primer amplification, estimates of nucleated cell counts were derived. Measured with immunoSEQ multiplex PCR; TCRdb has only the in-frame clones, and not every one. V and J calls plus clone size are reproduced from that table; the DNA served to infer D and trimming. The data hold around 200,000 clones, with 75% to 90% observed a single time. Participant age was about 18 to 89 years, and participants resided in fewer than 25 US areas. Among Cohort 3 donors, those recovered had two negative PCRs, clearance, or symptom resolution. V lost 4 bases and J 1 base, leaving 12 bases between the germline ends. CDR3 length equals 15 residues. The V gene's germline CDR1 is SGHRS and CDR2 YFSETQ.

V is TRBV5-1 and J is TRBJ1-3; possible D gene TRBD1, 6 bases. The sample comprised PBMCs or T cells enriched from blood (not recorded which). The clonotype was recovered from a man in his forties who had recovered from COVID-19. The DNA for the CDR3 is TGCGCCAGCAGCCAAAACAGGGAATCTGGAAACACCATATATTTT. Its protein product is CASSQNRESGNTIYF.